These 4 T cell receptor beta chains share one sample of origin, sequenced in a study of beta chain features in type 1 diabetes. Expressed TCRB transcripts were sequenced because the entire RNA isolate underwent reverse transcription. Repertoires were generated with immunoSEQ multiplex PCR, while TCRdb's copy carries only in-frame clones and drops some. Of around 260,000 clones in the sample, around 22% were seen once. Antigens of these TCRs are unknown. Findings and limits, study-wide: Among patients with Type 1 diabetes, TCRB CDR3s were moderately but significantly shorter in every one of the four CD4+ subsets.

The specimen was naive CD4+ T cells from blood. These receptor sequences come from a woman aged 25 to 45 with type 1 diabetes.

The table lists this clone with a few counts. V is TRBV4-1 and J is TRBJ2-7; 9 nucleotides agree with TRBD2. This CDR3 has 15 residues. V trimming: 2 bases; J trimming: 4 bases; junction bases outside the gene matches: 6. In germline, CDR1 is MGHRA, CDR2 YSYEKL. The CDR3 reads CASSQLATSGYEQYF. CDR3 nucleotide sequence: TGCGCCAGCAGCCAACTCGCGACTAGCGGTTACGAGCAGTACTTC.

J is TRBJ2-7 and V is TRBV2, with TRBD1 matching over 7 bases. The CDR3 is made up of 17 amino acids. With 5 bases clipped from V and 3 bases from J, the junction kept 16 bases outside the gene matches. Germline CDR1 is SNHLY and CDR2 is FYNNEI. The CDR3 loop reads CASSPPQTGIRSYEQYF. CDR3 DNA sequence: TGTGCCAGCAGTCCCCCCCAGACAGGGATTCGAAGCTACGAGCAGTACTTC.

The chain employs TRBV5-1 and TRBJ1-2, with no clear D. Trimming left V 2 bases short and J 8 bases short, with 19 bases between. The CDR3 length is 15 residues. The germline V gene has CDR1 SGHRS and CDR2 YFSETQ. Here the CDR3 reads CASSFLGLASEGYTF. The CDR3 nucleotides read TGCGCCAGCAGCTTCCTAGGACTGGCGTCTGAAGGCTACACCTTC.

The table lists this clone with a few counts. The chain couples TRBV9 to TRBJ2-3; TRBD2 matches 7 bases. CDR3 length: 17 amino acids. Germline V gene sequence: CDR1 SGDLS, CDR2 YYNGEE. V shed 0 bases and J 1 base; nucleotides not matched to a gene: 8. The CDR3 is CASSVESRGVRTDTQYF. CDR3 coding DNA: TGTGCCAGCAGCGTAGAATCCCGGGGGGTTCGCACAGATACGCAGTATTTT. The complete variable domain, with remaining parts taken from reference TRBV9 and TRBJ2-3, reads DSGVTQTPKHLITATGQRVTLRCSPRSGDLSVYWYQQSLDQGLQFLIQYYNGEERAKGNILERFSAQQFPDLHSELNLSSLELGDSALYFCASSVESRGVRTDTQYFGPGTRLTVL.